One sample yielded the 22 T cell receptor beta chains listed below, sequenced in a study of T cells expressing NK-cell markers. After re-calling the 5' RACE reads, TCRdb lists one entry per CDR3 protein, DNA absent. The sample table sets out 550,000 or so distinct CDR3 sequences. Input material: blood T cells: a sorted CD56 or NKG2C T cell subset, CD4+ or CD8+ T cells, or bulk PBMC T cells (not recorded which). Receptors were obtained from a man aged 18 to 30 in good health.

The J gene is TRBJ2-1, the V gene TRBV5-1; TCRdb lists TRBD1, though no DNA is available to test this call. Looked up from germline, CDR1 is SGHRS and CDR2 is YFSETQ. The CDR3 spans 15 residues. This CDR3 reads CASSLAGTTFDEQFF.

V and J are TRBV6-5 and TRBJ2-4. The CDR3 runs to 13 residues. Germline-derived CDR1 and CDR2 are MNHEY and SVGAGI. This CDR3 reads CASSYSKGNIQYF.

The chain has TRBV20-1 and TRBJ2-7; TCRdb names TRBD2, which stays unverified in the absence of DNA. Germline V gives CDR1 DFQATT, CDR2 SNEGSKA (reference sequence). The CDR3 covers 13 residues. CDR3 sequence reads: CSAFRSSPHEQYF.

This chain links TRBV5-1 with TRBJ2-1; the D call of TRBD2 rests on TCRdb alone, since no DNA is present to check it. Looked up from germline, CDR1 is SGHRS and CDR2 is YFSETQ. This CDR3 is built from 18 residues. The CDR3 here is CASSLQPGLAGRNNEQFF.

This rearrangement joins TRBV10-3 to TRBJ2-2; there is no DNA to check the TCRdb D call of TRBD2. Germline V lookup: CDR1 ENHRY, CDR2 SYGVKD. There are 16 residues in the CDR3. CDR3 region: CAISESKGLFTGELFF.

This chain links TRBV9 with TRBJ2-2; TCRdb calls TRBD2, which cannot be checked without DNA. The germline gives CDR1 SGDLS, CDR2 YYNGEE. This CDR3 comprises 17 residues. This CDR3 is CASSVRRETTNTGELFF.

This chain joins TRBV12-3 or TRBV12-4 and TRBJ2-3; TCRdb names TRBD1, which stays unverified in the absence of DNA. The CDR3 spans 16 residues. CDR3 amino acids: CASSHSGRSGADTQYF.

V is TRBV5-1 and J is TRBJ2-3; with no DNA, the TCRdb D assignment of TRBD1 cannot be verified. The CDR3 loop spans 18 amino acids. The germline CDR1 and CDR2 sequences are SGHRS and YFSETQ. The CDR3 region is CASSLVGQGKSDTDTQYF.

The V and J genes are TRBV27 and TRBJ1-4; TCRdb's D gene call, TRBD1, goes unchecked for lack of DNA. The germline CDR1 and CDR2 sequences are MNHEY and SMNVEV (reference sequence). There are 14 residues in the CDR3. The CDR3 sequence: CASSQGHQNEKLFF.

V gene TRBV7-3 combines with J gene TRBJ2-1; TCRdb indicates TRBD2, and absent DNA this call remains unverified. Germline CDR1 and CDR2: SGHTA and FQGTGA. CDR3 length: 17 residues. The CDR3 is CASSLRSRASGAQVQFF.

V and J are TRBV4-1 and TRBJ1-5. The CDR3 runs 14 residues. Germline V gene lookup returns CDR1 MGHRA and CDR2 YSYEKL. The chain's CDR3 is CASSQSLGIRPQHF.

The CDR3 spells CASSSGTEGQPQHF. The chain has TRBV5-1 and TRBJ1-5; TCRdb gives TRBD1 as the D gene, but with no DNA this cannot be confirmed. Germline V lookup: CDR1 SGHRS, CDR2 YFSETQ. This CDR3 contains 14 residues. Filled out from reference TRBV5-1 and TRBJ1-5, the complete variable domain reads KAGVTQTPRYLIKTRGQQVTLSCSPISGHRSVSWYQQTPGQGLQFLFEYFSETQRNKGNFPGRFSGRQFSNSRSEMNVSTLELGDSALYLCASSSGTEGQPQHFGDGTRLSIL.

This chain connects TRBV2 to TRBJ2-4; TCRdb calls TRBD2, which cannot be checked without DNA. Germline V gene lookup returns CDR1 SNHLY and CDR2 FYNNEI. There are 15 residues in the CDR3. The CDR3 loop is CASNLAVRAKNIQYF.

This chain joins TRBV11-1 and TRBJ2-1. The germline V gene encodes CDR1 SGHAT and CDR2 FQDESV (reference sequence). The CDR3 loop spans 12 amino acids. The CDR3 protein is CASTEKDNEQFF.

The V gene is TRBV27, the J gene TRBJ1-6. Germline loops: CDR1 MNHEY, CDR2 SMNVEV (reference sequence). The length of the CDR3 is 14 residues. CDR3 protein: CASSLMGTDSPLHF.

V gene TRBV29-1 combines with J gene TRBJ2-1. There are 13 residues in the CDR3. The germline V gene encodes CDR1 SQVTM and CDR2 ANQGSEA. CDR3 sequence reads: CSGEVMIGNEQFF.

The chain employs TRBV20-1 and TRBJ1-4; there is no DNA to check the TCRdb D call of TRBD1. The CDR3 runs 16 residues. Germline V gives CDR1 DFQATT, CDR2 SNEGSKA (reference sequence). CDR3 amino acids: CSARDILDRGLEKLFF.

J is TRBJ1-3 and V is TRBV20-1; TCRdb outputs TRBD1, but without DNA this stays unchecked. The CDR3 runs to 15 residues. Looked up from germline, CDR1 is DFQATT and CDR2 is SNEGSKA (reference sequence). The chain's CDR3 is CSAHPGQGAGNTIYF.

The J gene is TRBJ2-4, the V gene TRBV7-2; TCRdb gives TRBD2 as the D gene, but with no DNA this cannot be confirmed. The CDR3 consists of 21 residues. The germline gives CDR1 SGHTA, CDR2 FQGNSA. The CDR3 loop reads CASSFPYGSAGADLAKNIQYF.

The chain has TRBV6-1 and TRBJ1-3; TCRdb's D call of TRBD1 is untestable without DNA. Germline lookup yields CDR1 MNHNS and CDR2 SASEGT. The CDR3 contains 15 residues. CDR3 in amino acids: CASSQGQGTGNTIYF.

The genes are TRBV10-3 and TRBJ2-1; there is no DNA to check the TCRdb D call of TRBD2. Germline V gene sequence: CDR1 ENHRY, CDR2 SYGVKD. The CDR3 length is 18 residues. CDR3 protein: CAISEITAGLSSYNEQFF.

V and J are TRBV4-3 and TRBJ2-7; the D call from TCRdb, TRBD1, cannot be confirmed without DNA. Germline loops: CDR1 LGHNA, CDR2 YSLEER. The CDR3 contains 16 residues. The CDR3 is CASSQDPGLPYYEQYF.